Sequencing of this TCR beta chain was carried out in a study of cytotoxic CD8 clonotypes in ibrutinib-treated CLL. Depths of 1 in 200,000 to 1 in 1 million T cells were the sequencing target. Produced via immunoSEQ multiplex PCR; TCRdb's table is partial and in-frame only. The sample contains 250,000 to 350,000 clones, approximately 76% of which appear only once. This clone was observed a handful of times. CDR3 length: 12 amino acids. With 4 bases removed from V and 5 bases from J, the gap between germline ends came to 9 bases. CDR1 is KGHSH and CDR2 is LQKENI in the germline V gene. Genomic DNA for TCR beta libraries, approximately 2 micrograms, came from cryopreserved PBMCs.

The material sequenced was PBMCs, taken at disease progression, from a patient treated with ibrutinib. This sequence joins TRBV18 and TRBJ2-7, with a weak D call TRBD1 (6 bases). The sequence came from a human donor with chronic lymphocytic leukemia. In nucleotides, the CDR3 is TGTGCCAGCTCACTGACAGGACACGAGCAGTACTTC. Amino acids: CASSLTGHEQYF.